This TCR beta chain was recorded in a study of tissue T cells after allogeneic stem cell transplantation. Study findings and constraints: Shared clones across patients were few; motif clustering revealed tissue-specific shared signatures. Blood and spleen captured only part of the tissue TCR repertoire. Alloreactivity or antigen specificity of tissue TCRs was not determined; some clones might be host cells.

Germline-derived CDR1 and CDR2 are NSQYPW and LRSPGD (reference sequence). The ends lost 1 base at V and 4 bases at J; junction bases unmatched: 4. The CDR3 extends over 15 amino acids. CDR3 sequences, V/J genes, frequencies and template counts came from survey-depth TCRbeta sequencing. TCRdb keeps only in-frame clones here, not all; method: immunoSEQ multiplex PCR. This sample has 20,000 to 25,000 clones, with more than 65% found just once. This clone was seen a handful of times. Its antigen remains unknown. Genes and germline are mouse. From the germline J gene comes the end of the CDR3, since the read stops 1 residue before it.

The TCR originated in a female BALB/c mouse in good health. The MHC haplotype recorded for the strain is H2-d. The chain links TRBV1 to TRBJ2-7, with 10 bases matching TRBD2. The specimen was blood. CDR3 amino acids: CTCSAAPGLGYEQYF. CDR3 DNA (partial): TGCACCTGCAGTGCAGCACCGGGACTGGGGTATGAACAGTAC.